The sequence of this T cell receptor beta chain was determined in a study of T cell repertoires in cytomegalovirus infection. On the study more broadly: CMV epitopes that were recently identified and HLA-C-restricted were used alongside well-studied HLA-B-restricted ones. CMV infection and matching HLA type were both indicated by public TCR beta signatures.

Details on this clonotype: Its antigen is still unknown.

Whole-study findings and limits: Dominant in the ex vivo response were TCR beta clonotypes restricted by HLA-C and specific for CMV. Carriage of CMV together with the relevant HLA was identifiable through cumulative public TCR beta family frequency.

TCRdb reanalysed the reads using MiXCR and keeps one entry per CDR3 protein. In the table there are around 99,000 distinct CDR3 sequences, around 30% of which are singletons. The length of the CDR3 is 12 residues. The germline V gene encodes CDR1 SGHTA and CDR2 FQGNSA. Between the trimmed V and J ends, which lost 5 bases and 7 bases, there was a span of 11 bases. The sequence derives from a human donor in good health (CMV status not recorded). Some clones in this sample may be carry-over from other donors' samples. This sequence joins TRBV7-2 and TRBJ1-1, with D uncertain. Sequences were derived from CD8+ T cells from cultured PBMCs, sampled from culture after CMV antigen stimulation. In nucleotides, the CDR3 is TGTGCCAGCAGCCCCGGACTGGGTGAAGCTTTCTTT. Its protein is CASSPGLGEAFF.